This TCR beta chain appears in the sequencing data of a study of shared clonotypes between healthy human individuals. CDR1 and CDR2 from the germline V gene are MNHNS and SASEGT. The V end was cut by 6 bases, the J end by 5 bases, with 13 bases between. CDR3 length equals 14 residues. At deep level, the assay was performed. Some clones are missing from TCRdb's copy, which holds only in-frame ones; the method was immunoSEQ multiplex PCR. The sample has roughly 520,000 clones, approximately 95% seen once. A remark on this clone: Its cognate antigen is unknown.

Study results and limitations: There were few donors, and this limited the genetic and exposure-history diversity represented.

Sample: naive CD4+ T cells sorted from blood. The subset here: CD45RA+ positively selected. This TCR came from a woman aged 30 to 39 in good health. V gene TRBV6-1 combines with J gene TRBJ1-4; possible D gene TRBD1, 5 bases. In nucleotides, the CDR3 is TGTGCCAGCAGAAGGGCTTCAGGGAATGAAAAACTGTTTTTT. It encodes CASRRASGNEKLFF.